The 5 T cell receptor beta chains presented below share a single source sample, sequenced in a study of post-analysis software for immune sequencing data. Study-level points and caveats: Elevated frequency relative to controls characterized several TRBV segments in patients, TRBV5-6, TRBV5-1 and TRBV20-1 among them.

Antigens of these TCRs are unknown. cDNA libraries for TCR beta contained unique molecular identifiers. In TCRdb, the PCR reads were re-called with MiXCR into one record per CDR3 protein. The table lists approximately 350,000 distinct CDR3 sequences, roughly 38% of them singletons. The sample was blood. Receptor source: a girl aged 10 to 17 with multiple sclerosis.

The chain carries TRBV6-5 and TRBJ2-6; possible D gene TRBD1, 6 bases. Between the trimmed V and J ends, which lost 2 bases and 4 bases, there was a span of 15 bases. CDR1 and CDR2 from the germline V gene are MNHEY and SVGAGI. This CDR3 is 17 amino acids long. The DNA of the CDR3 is TGTGCCAGCAGTTACGGCAGGGGAAGTGCCGGGGCCAACGTCCTGACTTTC. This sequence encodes CASSYGRGSAGANVLTF.

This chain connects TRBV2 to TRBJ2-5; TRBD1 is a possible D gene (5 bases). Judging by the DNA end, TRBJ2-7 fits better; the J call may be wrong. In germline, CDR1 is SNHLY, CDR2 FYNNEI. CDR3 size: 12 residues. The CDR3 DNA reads TGTGCCAGCAGTGGGACACCCTACGAGCAGTACTTC. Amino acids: CASSGTPYEQYF.

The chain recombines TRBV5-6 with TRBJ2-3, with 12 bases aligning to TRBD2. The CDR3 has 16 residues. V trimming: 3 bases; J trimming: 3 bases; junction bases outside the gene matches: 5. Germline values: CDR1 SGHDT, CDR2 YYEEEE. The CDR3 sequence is CASSSWTSGATDTQYF. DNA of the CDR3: TGTGCCAGCAGCTCTTGGACTAGCGGGGCAACAGATACGCAGTATTTT.

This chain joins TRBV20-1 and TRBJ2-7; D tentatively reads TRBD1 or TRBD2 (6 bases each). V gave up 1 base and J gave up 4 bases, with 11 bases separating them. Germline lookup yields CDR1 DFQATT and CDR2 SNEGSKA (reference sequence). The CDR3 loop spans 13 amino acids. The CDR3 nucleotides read TGCAGTGCTAGAGGCAGGGGAGGATACGAGCAGTACTTC. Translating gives CSARGRGGYEQYF.

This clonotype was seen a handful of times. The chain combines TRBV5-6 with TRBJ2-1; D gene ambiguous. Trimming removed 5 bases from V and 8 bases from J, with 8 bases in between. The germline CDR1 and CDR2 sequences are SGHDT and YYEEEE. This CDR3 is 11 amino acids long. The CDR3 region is CASSFEYEQFF. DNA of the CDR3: TGTGCCAGCAGTTTCGAGTATGAGCAGTTCTTC.